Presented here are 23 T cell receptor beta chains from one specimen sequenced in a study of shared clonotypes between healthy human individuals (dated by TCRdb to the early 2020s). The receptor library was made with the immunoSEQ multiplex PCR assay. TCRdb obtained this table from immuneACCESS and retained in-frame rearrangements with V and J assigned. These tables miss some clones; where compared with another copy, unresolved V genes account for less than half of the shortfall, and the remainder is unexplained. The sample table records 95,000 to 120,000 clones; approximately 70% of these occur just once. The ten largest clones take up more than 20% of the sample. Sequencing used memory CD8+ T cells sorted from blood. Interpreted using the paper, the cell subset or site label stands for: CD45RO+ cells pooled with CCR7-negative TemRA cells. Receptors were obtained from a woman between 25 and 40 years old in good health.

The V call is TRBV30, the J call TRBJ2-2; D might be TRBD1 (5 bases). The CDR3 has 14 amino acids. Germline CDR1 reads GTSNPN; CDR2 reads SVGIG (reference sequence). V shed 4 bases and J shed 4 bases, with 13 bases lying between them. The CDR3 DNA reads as TGTGCCTGGACCTATAGGGGCCCCACCGGGGAGCTGTTTTTT. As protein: CAWTYRGPTGELFF.

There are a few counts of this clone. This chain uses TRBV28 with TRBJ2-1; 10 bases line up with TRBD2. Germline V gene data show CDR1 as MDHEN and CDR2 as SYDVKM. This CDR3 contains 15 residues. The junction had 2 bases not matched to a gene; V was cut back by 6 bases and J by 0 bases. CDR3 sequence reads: CASRASGSSYNEQFF. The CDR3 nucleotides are TGTGCCAGCAGGGCTAGCGGGAGCTCCTACAATGAGCAGTTCTTC.

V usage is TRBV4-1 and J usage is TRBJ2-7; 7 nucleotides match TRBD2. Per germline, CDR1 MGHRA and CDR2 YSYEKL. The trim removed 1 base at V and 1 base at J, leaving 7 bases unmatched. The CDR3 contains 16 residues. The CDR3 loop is CASSQVGRALSYEQYF. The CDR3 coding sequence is TGCGCCAGCAGCCAAGTAGGGAGGGCCCTTTCCTACGAGCAGTACTTC.

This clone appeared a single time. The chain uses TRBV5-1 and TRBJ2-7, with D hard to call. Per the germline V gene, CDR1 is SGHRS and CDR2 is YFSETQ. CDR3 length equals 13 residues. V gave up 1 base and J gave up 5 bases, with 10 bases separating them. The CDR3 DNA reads TGCGCCAGCAGCTTGATCCGTCCGGACGAGCAGTACTTC. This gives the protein CASSLIRPDEQYF.

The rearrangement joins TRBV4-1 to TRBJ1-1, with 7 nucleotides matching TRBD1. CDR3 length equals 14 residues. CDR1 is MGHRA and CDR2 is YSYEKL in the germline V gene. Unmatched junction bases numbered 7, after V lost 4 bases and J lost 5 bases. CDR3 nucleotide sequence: TGCGCCAGCAGCCTATACAGGGGTAGGACTGAAGCTTTCTTT. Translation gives CASSLYRGRTEAFF.

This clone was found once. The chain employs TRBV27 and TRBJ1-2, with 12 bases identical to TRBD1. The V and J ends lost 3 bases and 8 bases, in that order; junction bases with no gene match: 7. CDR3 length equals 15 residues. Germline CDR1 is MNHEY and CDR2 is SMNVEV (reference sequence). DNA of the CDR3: TGTGCCAGCAGTTTGGAGGGACAGGGGGCGGGAGGCTACACCTTC. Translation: CASSLEGQGAGGYTF.

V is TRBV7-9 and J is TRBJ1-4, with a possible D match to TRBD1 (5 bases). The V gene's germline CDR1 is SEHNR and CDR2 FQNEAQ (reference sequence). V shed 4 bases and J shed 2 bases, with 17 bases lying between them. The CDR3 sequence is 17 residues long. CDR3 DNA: TGTGCCAGCAGCTCAATCCGCGCGACAGTCACTAATGAAAAACTGTTTTTT. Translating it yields CASSSIRATVTNEKLFF.

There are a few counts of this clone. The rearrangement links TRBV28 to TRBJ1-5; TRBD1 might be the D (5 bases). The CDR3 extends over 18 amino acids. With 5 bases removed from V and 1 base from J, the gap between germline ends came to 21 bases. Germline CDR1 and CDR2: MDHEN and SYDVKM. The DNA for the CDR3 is TGTGCCAGCAGTGTACATTTTATGAGGGGTAGGAGCAATCAGCCCCAGCATTTT. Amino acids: CASSVHFMRGRSNQPQHF.

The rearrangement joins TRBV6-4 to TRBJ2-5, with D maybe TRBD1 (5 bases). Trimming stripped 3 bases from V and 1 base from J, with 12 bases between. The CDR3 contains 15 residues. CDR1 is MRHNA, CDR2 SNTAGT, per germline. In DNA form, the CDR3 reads TGTGCCAGCAGTGAGTCAACAGGTAGCCAAGAGACCCAGTACTTC. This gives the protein CASSESTGSQETQYF.

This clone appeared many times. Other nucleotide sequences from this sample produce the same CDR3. The CDR3 spells CASSVGGDYGYTF. Here the CDR3 DNA reads TGTGCCAGCAGCGTTGGGGGGGACTATGGCTACACCTTC. This chain joins TRBV9 and TRBJ1-2, with a weak D call TRBD1 (5 bases). V shed 2 bases and J shed 3 bases, with 8 bases lying between them. The germline CDR1 and CDR2 sequences are SGDLS and YYNGEE. The CDR3 covers 13 residues.

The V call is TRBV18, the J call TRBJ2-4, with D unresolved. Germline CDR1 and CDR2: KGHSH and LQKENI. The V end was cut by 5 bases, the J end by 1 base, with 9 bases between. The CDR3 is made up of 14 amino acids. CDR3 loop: CASSVAAAKNIQYF. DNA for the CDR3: TGTGCCAGCTCAGTGGCTGCTGCCAAAAACATTCAGTACTTC. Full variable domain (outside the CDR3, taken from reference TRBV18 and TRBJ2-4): NAGVMQNPRHLVRRRGQEARLRCSPMKGHSHVYWYRQLPEEGLKFMVYLQKENIIDESGMPKERFSAEFPKEGPSILRIQQVVRGDSAAYFCASSVAAAKNIQYFGAGTRLSVL.

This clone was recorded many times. In DNA form, the CDR3 reads TGTGCCAGCGGTAGCGGCCAGGATTCCTACAATGAGCAGTTCTTC. Its protein product is CASGSGQDSYNEQFF. The V and J genes are TRBV25-1 and TRBJ2-1, with a tentative D call TRBD2 (6 bases). Germline-derived CDR1 and CDR2 are MGHDK and SYGVNS. V lost 8 bases and J 1 base, leaving 15 bases between the germline ends. The length of the CDR3 is 15 residues.

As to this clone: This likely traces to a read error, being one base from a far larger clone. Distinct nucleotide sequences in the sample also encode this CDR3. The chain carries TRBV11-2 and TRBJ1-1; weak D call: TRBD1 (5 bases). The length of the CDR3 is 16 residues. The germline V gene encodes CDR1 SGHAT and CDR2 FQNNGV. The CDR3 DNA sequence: TGTGCCAGCAGCTTCGTCCTGGGGGAGGGCATCTCTGAGGCTTTCTTT. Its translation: CASSFVLGEGISEAFF.

The CDR3 DNA reads TGTGCCAGCAGACGCGAACAGGGAGTGACCGGGGAGCTGTTTTTT. The encoded protein is CASRREQGVTGELFF. The V gene is TRBV28, the J gene TRBJ2-2, with D possibly TRBD1 on 6 matching bases. Germline assignment: CDR1 MDHEN and CDR2 SYDVKM. The V end was cut by 6 bases, the J end by 5 bases, with 16 bases between. The length of the CDR3 is 15 residues.

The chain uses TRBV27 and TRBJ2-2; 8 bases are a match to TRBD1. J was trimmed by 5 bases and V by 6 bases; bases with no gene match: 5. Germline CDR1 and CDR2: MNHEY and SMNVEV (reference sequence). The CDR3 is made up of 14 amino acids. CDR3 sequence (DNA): TGTGCCAGCAGGGGACAGGTAGTGACCGGGGAGCTGTTTTTT. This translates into CASRGQVVTGELFF.

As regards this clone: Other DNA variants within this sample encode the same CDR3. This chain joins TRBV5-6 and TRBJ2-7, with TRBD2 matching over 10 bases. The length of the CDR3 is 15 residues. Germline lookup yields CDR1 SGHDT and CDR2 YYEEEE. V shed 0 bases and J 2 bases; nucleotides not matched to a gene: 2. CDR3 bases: TGTGCCAGCAGCTTGGCCAGCGGGAGGGCCTACGAGCAGTACTTC. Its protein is CASSLASGRAYEQYF.

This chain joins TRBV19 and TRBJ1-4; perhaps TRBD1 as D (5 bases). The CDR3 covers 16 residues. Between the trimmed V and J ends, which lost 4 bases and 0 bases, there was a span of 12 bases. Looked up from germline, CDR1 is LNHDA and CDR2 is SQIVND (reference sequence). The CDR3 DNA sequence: TGTGCCAGTAGTACACAGGACGCCGCAACTAATGAAAAACTGTTTTTT. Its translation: CASSTQDAATNEKLFF.

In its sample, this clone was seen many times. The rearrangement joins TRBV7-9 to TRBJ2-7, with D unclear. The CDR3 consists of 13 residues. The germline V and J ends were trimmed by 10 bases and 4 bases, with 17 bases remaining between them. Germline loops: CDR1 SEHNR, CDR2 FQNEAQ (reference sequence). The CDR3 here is CATQPSSGYEQYF. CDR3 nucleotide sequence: TGTGCCACACAACCTAGTTCTGGGTACGAGCAGTACTTC.

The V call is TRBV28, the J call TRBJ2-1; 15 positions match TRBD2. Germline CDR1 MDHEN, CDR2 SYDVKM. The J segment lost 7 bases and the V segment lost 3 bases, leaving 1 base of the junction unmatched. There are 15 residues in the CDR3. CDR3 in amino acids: CASSFGLAGGNEQFF. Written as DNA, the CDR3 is TGTGCCAGCAGTTTCGGACTAGCGGGAGGGAATGAGCAGTTCTTC.

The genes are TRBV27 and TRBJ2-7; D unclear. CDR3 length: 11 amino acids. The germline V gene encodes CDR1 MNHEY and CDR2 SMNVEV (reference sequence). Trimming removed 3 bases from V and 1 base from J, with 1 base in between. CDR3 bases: TGTGCCAGCAGTTTTTCCTACGAGCAGTACTTC. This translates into CASSFSYEQYF.

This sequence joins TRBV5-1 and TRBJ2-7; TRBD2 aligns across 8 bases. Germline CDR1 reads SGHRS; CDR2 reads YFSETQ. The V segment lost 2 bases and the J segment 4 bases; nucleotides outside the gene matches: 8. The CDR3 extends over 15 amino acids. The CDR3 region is CASSFSTSGEYEQYF. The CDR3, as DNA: TGCGCCAGCAGCTTTTCTACTAGCGGTGAATACGAGCAGTACTTC.

The CDR3 loop reads CASSETDGSGNTIYF. DNA of the CDR3: TGTGCCAGCAGTGAAACAGATGGCTCTGGAAACACCATATATTTT. J is TRBJ1-3 and V is TRBV6-1; no reliable D call. CDR3 size: 15 residues. V shed 2 bases and J shed 0 bases, with 8 bases lying between them. Germline assignment: CDR1 MNHNS and CDR2 SASEGT.

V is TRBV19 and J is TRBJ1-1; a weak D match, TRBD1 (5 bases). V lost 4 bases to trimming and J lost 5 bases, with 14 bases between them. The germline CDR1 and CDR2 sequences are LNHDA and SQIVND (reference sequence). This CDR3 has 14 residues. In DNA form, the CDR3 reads TGTGCCAGTAGTACGGGTGGGGCAAGGACTGAAGCTTTCTTT. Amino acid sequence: CASSTGGARTEAFF.